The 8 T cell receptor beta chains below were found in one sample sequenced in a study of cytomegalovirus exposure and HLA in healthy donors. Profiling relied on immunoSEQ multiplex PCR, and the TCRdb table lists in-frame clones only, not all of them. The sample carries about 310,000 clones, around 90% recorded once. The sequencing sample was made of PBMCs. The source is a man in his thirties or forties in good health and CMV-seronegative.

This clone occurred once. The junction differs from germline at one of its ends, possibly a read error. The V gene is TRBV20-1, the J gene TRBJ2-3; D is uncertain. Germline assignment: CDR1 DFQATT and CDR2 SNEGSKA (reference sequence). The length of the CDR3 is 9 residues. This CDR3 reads CSARGRSLF. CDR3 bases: TGCAGTGCTAGAGGAAGGAGTCTCTTT.

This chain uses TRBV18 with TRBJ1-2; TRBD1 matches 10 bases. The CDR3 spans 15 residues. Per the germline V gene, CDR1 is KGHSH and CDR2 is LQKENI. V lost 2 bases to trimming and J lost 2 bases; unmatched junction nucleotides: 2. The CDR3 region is CASSPMDRGNYGYTF. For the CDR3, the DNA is TGTGCCAGCTCACCAATGGACAGGGGGAACTATGGCTACACCTTC.

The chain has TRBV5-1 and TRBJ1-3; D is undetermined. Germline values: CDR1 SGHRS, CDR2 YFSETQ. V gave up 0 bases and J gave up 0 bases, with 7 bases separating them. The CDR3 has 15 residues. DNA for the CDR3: TGCGCCAGCAGCTTGGAAGCGGTCTCTGGAAACACCATATATTTT. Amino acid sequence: CASSLEAVSGNTIYF.

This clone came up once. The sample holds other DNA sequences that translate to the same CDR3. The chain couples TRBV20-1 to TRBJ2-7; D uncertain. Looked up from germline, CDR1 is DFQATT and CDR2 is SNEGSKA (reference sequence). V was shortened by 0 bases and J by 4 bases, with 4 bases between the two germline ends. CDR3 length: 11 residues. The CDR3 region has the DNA TGCAGTGCTAGAGACGGTTACGAGCAGTACTTC. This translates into CSARDGYEQYF.

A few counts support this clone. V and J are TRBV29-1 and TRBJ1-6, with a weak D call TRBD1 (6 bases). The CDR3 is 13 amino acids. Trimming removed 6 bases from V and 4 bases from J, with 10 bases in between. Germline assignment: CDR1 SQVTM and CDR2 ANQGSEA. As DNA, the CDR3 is TGCAGCGTCCGGACAGCTTATAATTCACCCCTCCACTTT. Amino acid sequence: CSVRTAYNSPLHF.

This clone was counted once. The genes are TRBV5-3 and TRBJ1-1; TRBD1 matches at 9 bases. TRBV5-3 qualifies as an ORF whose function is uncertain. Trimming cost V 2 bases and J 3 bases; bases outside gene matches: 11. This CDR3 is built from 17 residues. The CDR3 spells CARSFLPDRGWDTEAFF. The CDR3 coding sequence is TGTGCCAGAAGCTTTTTACCGGACAGGGGTTGGGACACTGAAGCTTTCTTT.

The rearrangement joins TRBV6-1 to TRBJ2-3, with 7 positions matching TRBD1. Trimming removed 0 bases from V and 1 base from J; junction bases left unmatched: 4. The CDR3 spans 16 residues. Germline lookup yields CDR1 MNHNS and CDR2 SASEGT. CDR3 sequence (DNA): TGTGCCAGCAGTGAAGCGCCCGGACAGGGCACAGATACGCAGTATTTT. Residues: CASSEAPGQGTDTQYF.

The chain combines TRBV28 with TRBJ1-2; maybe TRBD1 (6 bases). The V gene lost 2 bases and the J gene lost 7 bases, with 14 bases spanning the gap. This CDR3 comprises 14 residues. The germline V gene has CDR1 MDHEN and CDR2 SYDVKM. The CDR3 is CASSLVAGDGGYTF. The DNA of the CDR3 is TGTGCCAGCAGTTTAGTGGCAGGGGACGGTGGCTACACCTTC.